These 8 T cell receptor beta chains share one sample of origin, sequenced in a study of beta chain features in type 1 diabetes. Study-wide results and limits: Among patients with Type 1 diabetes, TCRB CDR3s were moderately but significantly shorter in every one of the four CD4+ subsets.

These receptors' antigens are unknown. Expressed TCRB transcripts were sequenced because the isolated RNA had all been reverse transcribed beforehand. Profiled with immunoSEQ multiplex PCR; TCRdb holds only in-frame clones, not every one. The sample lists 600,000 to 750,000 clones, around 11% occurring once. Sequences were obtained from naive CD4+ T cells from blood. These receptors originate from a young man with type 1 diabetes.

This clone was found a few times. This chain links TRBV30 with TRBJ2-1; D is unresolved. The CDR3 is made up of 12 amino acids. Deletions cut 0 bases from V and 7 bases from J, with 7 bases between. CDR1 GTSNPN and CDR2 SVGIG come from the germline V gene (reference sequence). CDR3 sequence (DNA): TGTGCCTGGAGTGTATTGCCGAATGAGCAGTTCTTC. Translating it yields CAWSVLPNEQFF.

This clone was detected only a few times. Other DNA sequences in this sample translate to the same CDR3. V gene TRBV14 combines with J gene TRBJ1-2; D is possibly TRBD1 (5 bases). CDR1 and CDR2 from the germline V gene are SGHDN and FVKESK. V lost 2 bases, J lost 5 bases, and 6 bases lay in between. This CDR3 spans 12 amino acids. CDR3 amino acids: CASSQQGYGYTF. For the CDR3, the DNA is TGTGCCAGCAGCCAACAGGGTTATGGCTACACCTTC.

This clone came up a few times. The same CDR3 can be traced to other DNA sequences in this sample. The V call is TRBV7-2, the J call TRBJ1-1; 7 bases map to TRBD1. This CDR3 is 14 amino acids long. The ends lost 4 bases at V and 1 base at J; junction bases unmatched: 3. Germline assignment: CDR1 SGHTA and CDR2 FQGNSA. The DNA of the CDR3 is TGTGCCAGCAGCTCAAGGACAGGGAACACTGAAGCTTTCTTT. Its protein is CASSSRTGNTEAFF. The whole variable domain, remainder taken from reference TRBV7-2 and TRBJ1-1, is GAGVSQSPSNKVTEKGKDVELRCDPISGHTALYWYRQSLGQGLEFLIYFQGNSAPDKSGLPSDRFSAERTGGSVSTLTIQRTQQEDSAVYLCASSSRTGNTEAFFGQGTRLTVV.

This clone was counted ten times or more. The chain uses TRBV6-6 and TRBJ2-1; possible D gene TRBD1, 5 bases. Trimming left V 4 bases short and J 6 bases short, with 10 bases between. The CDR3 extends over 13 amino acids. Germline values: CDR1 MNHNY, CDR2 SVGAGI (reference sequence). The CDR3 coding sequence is TGTGCCAGCAGTTCAACCCAGGGCAATGAGCAGTTCTTC. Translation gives CASSSTQGNEQFF.

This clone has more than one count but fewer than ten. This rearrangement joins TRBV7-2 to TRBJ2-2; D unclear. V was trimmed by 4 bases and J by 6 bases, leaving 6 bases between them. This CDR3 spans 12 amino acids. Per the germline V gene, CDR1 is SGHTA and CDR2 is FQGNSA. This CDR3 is CASSSLAGELFF. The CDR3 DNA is TGTGCCAGCAGCTCCCTAGCCGGGGAGCTGTTTTTT.

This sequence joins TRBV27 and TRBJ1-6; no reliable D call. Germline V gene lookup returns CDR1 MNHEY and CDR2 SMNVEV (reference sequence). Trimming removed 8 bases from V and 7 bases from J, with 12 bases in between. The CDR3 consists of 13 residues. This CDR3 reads CASALLRNSPLHF. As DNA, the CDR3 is TGTGCCAGCGCCCTCCTTAGGAATTCACCCCTCCACTTT.

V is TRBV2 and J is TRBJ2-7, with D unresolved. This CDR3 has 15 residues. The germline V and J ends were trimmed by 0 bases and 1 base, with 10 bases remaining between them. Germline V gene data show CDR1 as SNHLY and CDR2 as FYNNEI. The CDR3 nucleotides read TGTGCCAGCAGTGAAGCGCTTCCTGTATCCTACGAGCAGTACTTC. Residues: CASSEALPVSYEQYF. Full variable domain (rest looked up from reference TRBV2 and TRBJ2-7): EPEVTQTPSHQVTQMGQEVILRCVPISNHLYFYWYRQILGQKVEFLVSFYNNEISEKSEIFDDQFSVERPDGSNFTLKIRSTKLEDSAMYFCASSEALPVSYEQYFGPGTRLTVT.

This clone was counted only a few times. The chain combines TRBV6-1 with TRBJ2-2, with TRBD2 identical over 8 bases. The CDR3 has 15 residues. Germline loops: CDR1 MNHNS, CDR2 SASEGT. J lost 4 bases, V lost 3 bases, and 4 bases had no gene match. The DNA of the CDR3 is TGTGCCAGCAGTGAGGCGGGGGGCTCCACCGGGGAGCTGTTTTTT. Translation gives CASSEAGGSTGELFF.